The 17 T cell receptor beta chains below were found in one sample sequenced in a study of tissue T cells after allogeneic stem cell transplantation. The protocol was immunoSEQ multiplex PCR, while the TCRdb copy is restricted to in-frame clones and leaves out a portion. This table has 20,000 to 30,000 clones, 91% appearing once. The source material was blood, sampled before transplantation. The receptors here all came from a male donor older than 55 who later had graft-versus-host disease after an allogeneic stem cell transplant.

This chain links TRBV7-7 with TRBJ2-3; 9 positions match TRBD1. Germline CDR1 and CDR2: SSHAT and FNYEAQ (reference sequence). Losses at the gene ends were 5 bases for V and 3 bases for J; bases not matched to a gene: 6. The CDR3 is 15 residues long. As DNA, the CDR3 is TGTGCCAGCAGCCCCGGGACAGGGTCTACAGATACGCAGTATTTT. Translated, it gives CASSPGTGSTDTQYF.

This chain links TRBV4-3 with TRBJ2-1; 12 bases map to TRBD2. Germline CDR1 reads LGHNA; CDR2 reads YSLEER. CDR3 length: 16 amino acids. The V and J ends lost 0 bases and 10 bases, in that order; junction bases with no gene match: 7. CDR3 nucleotide sequence: TGCGCCAGCAGCCAAGATCAACTAGCGGGAGGATCCGAGCAGTTCTTC. Its protein is CASSQDQLAGGSEQFF.

The J gene is TRBJ1-5, the V gene TRBV12-5, with TRBD1 identical over 10 bases. The CDR3 contains 14 residues. In germline, CDR1 is LGHNT, CDR2 FRNRAP. The trim removed 4 bases at V and 6 bases at J, leaving 3 bases unmatched. CDR3 in amino acids: CASGSDRGGQPQHF. The CDR3 DNA reads TGTGCTAGTGGTTCGGACAGGGGGGGTCAGCCCCAGCATTTT.

The V gene is TRBV18, the J gene TRBJ1-2; D is ambiguous. Per germline, CDR1 KGHSH and CDR2 LQKENI. CDR3 length: 13 amino acids. Trimming pared 3 bases from V and 2 bases from J, leaving 7 bases between. CDR3 in DNA: TGTGCCAGCTCACCTGCCGAGAACTATGGCTACACCTTC. It codes for CASSPAENYGYTF.

The CDR3 coding sequence is TGTGCCAGCAGAATCCCGGGGGCGGATTCACCCCTCCACTTT. Translated: CASRIPGADSPLHF. The chain employs TRBV6-5 and TRBJ1-6; the D gene is possibly TRBD1 (6 bases). The V gene lost 6 bases and the J gene lost 8 bases, with 14 bases spanning the gap. This CDR3 spans 14 amino acids. In germline, CDR1 is MNHEY, CDR2 SVGAGI.

The chain has TRBV29-1 and TRBJ1-1; D is uncertain. The CDR3 extends over 10 amino acids. V lost 7 bases to trimming and J lost 10 bases, with 13 bases between them. From germline, CDR1 is SQVTM and CDR2 ANQGSEA. CDR3 sequence (DNA): TGCAGCGACTCGCTCCCGGGAGCTTTCTTT. It is translated as CSDSLPGAFF.

V usage is TRBV20-1 and J usage is TRBJ2-1; D ambiguous. The V end was cut by 2 bases, the J end by 5 bases, with 4 bases between. In germline, CDR1 is DFQATT, CDR2 SNEGSKA (reference sequence). CDR3 length equals 11 residues. The CDR3 region is CSARIDNEQFF. In DNA, the CDR3 is TGCAGTGCTAGAATCGACAATGAGCAGTTCTTC.

This chain links TRBV28 with TRBJ2-1; possible D gene TRBD2, 5 bases. CDR3 length: 13 amino acids. Looked up from germline, CDR1 is MDHEN and CDR2 is SYDVKM. The CDR3 nucleotides read TGTTCCAACACTAAACTAGAGAGGGATGAGCAGTTCTTC. The encoded protein is CSNTKLERDEQFF.

V and J are TRBV2 and TRBJ2-7, with 7 bases matching TRBD2. With 8 bases clipped from V and 2 bases from J, the junction kept 12 bases outside the gene matches. Germline V gene sequence: CDR1 SNHLY, CDR2 FYNNEI. The CDR3 consists of 15 residues. The DNA for the CDR3 is TGTGCCAGCGAAACCCGTCAGCGGGGAACCTACGAGCAGTACTTC. It codes for CASETRQRGTYEQYF.

The chain uses TRBV9 and TRBJ2-2; D not resolved. CDR1 is SGDLS and CDR2 is YYNGEE in the germline V gene. The V gene lost 0 bases and the J gene lost 6 bases, with 9 bases spanning the gap. The CDR3 sequence is 14 residues long. CDR3: CASSVEVFPGELFF. DNA for the CDR3: TGTGCCAGCAGCGTAGAGGTCTTCCCCGGGGAGCTGTTTTTT.

The chain carries TRBV30 and TRBJ1-2; D ambiguous. The CDR3 is 15 amino acids. V was clipped by 0 bases and J by 8 bases, with 19 bases between them. The germline CDR1 and CDR2 sequences are GTSNPN and SVGIG (reference sequence). CDR3 sequence: CAWSVQRGILYGYTF. The CDR3 nucleotides read TGTGCCTGGAGTGTTCAACGGGGTATCTTGTACGGCTACACCTTC.

The J gene is TRBJ1-1, the V gene TRBV3-1 (or the pseudogene TRBV3-2); 7 bases are shared with TRBD1. Unmatched junction bases numbered 8, after V lost 4 bases and J lost 3 bases. This CDR3 has 15 residues. CDR1 and CDR2 from the germline V gene are LGHDT and YNNKEL (reference sequence). This chain's CDR3 is CASSPARTGDTEAFF. The CDR3 nucleotides are TGTGCCAGCAGCCCGGCCAGGACAGGCGACACTGAAGCTTTCTTT.

This chain uses TRBV5-1 with TRBJ1-3, with D maybe TRBD1 (5 bases). CDR3 length equals 15 residues. V was cut by 4 bases and J by 0 bases, with 11 bases left in between. Germline-derived CDR1 and CDR2 are SGHRS and YFSETQ. The DNA for the CDR3 is TGCGCCAGCAGCATAGGGGCAGGCTCTGGAAACACCATATATTTT. It translates to CASSIGAGSGNTIYF.

The J gene is TRBJ2-7, the V gene TRBV9; a possible D gene is TRBD2 (5 bases). Trimming shortened V by 3 bases and J by 1 base, and 8 bases separated the two germline ends. The germline V gene encodes CDR1 SGDLS and CDR2 YYNGEE. The CDR3 consists of 13 residues. The CDR3 reads CASSATGSYEQYF. The CDR3 nucleotides are TGTGCCAGCAGCGCGACGGGATCCTACGAGCAGTACTTC.

This chain joins TRBV2 and TRBJ1-1; D gene uncertain. The V end lost 4 bases, the J end lost 12 bases, and 15 bases lay between the germline ends. The CDR3 consists of 12 residues. CDR1 SNHLY and CDR2 FYNNEI come from the germline V gene. CDR3 sequence reads: CASSVGGLVTFF. Here the CDR3 DNA reads TGTGCCAGCAGTGTAGGAGGCCTCGTGACTTTCTTT. The variable domain in full, with the rest retrieved from reference TRBV2 and TRBJ1-1, is EPEVTQTPSHQVTQMGQEVILRCVPISNHLYFYWYRQILGQKVEFLVSFYNNEISEKSEIFDDQFSVERPDGSNFTLKIRSTKLEDSAMYFCASSVGGLVTFFGQGTRLTVV.

J is TRBJ1-1 and V is TRBV3-1 (or the pseudogene TRBV3-2); D is ambiguous. The CDR3 totals 13 residues. The germline V and J ends were trimmed by 4 bases and 7 bases, with 13 bases remaining between them. CDR1 is LGHDT, CDR2 YNNKEL, per germline (reference sequence). CDR3 protein: CASSPRGGFEAFF. The CDR3, as DNA: TGTGCCAGCAGCCCCCGAGGAGGGTTTGAAGCTTTCTTT.

J is TRBJ2-5 and V is TRBV3-1 (or the pseudogene TRBV3-2); 7 nucleotides agree with TRBD2. The CDR3 covers 15 residues. The V gene end was trimmed by 2 bases and the J gene end by 0 bases; junction bases not matched to a gene: 3. Germline CDR1 LGHDT, CDR2 YNNKEL (reference sequence). CDR3 in DNA: TGTGCCAGCAGCCAACTCGGGGGGAACCAAGAGACCCAGTACTTC. It translates to CASSQLGGNQETQYF.